The rows below give T cell receptor beta chains drawn from one sample of a study of blood T cells in healthy people across ages. TCRdb reprocessed the 5' RACE reads with MiXCR, giving one entry per CDR3 protein. The table lists 600,000 or so distinct CDR3 sequences, around 31% of them singletons. The specimen sequenced was blood. These receptors originate from a woman of 80 years or more in good health. Both conserved end residues are part of each CDR3. A D gene is named only where the DNA matches it firmly. Expanded clones are given a class, and other clones once, few, many or no size at all.

few	TRBV29-1	TRBJ2-1	-	TGCAGCGTTGAAGTATGGACTTCCTCCTACAATGAGCAGTTCTTC	CSVEVWTSSYNEQFF
-	TRBV20-1	TRBJ1-5	-	TGCGGTGCTAGTATTGGACTGGATCAGCCCCAGCATTTT	CGASIGLDQPQHF
many	TRBV6-6	TRBJ2-3	TRBD2	TGTGCCAGCAGCCATCCCCGGGGGGGTGGCACAGATACGCAGTATTTT	CASSHPRGGGTDTQYF
few	TRBV20-1	TRBJ1-2	-	TGCAGTGCTGCCCCAGCTGGACAGAACTATGGCTACACCTTC	CSAAPAGQNYGYTF
-	TRBV20-1	TRBJ2-5	TRBD2	TGCAGTGCTAGAGGGGGGACTAGCGGGATGGGAGAGACCCAGTACTTC	CSARGGTSGMGETQYF
-	TRBV7-8	TRBJ2-1	TRBD2	TGTGCCAGCAGCTTCCCCGGCCTAGCGGGACGTGAGCAGTTCTTC	CASSFPGLAGREQFF
many	TRBV24-1	TRBJ2-7	-	TGTGCCACCAGTGACCCAGGGAGCGAGCAGTACTTC	CATSDPGSEQYF
many	TRBV27	TRBJ2-7	-	TGTGCCAGCAGTTTCTCCGCCGCAGTTAGCTCCTACGAGCAGTACTTC	CASSFSAAVSSYEQYF
many	TRBV12-3/TRBV12-4	TRBJ1-2	-	TGTGCCAGCACCAGCTGGCCGGGGCAGGACTATGGCTACACCTTC	CASTSWPGQDYGYTF
once	TRBV10-3	TRBJ2-7	-	TGTGCCATCAATGAAGGCCGGGAGCAGTACTTC	CAINEGREQYF
many	TRBV20-1	TRBJ1-2	TRBD1	TGCAGTGCTAGAGACTGGGACCAGGGGGGCTATGGCTACACCTTC	CSARDWDQGGYGYTF
many	TRBV5-6	TRBJ2-1	TRBD1	TGTGCCAGCAGCCCAACAGGGGACTACAATGAGCAGTTCTTC	CASSPTGDYNEQFF
-	TRBV11-2	TRBJ2-3	-	TGTGCCAGCAGCTTAACCCTAGACAGCACAGATACGCAGTATTTT	CASSLTLDSTDTQYF
-	TRBV6-5	TRBJ2-7	-	TGTGCCAGCAGCTCCAGAGAGGTGGACTACGAGCAGTACTTC	CASSSREVDYEQYF
-	TRBV11-2	TRBJ2-6	TRBD1	TGTGCCAGCAGCCTGAAGACAGGGGCTACCTCTGGGGCCAACGTCCTGACTTTC	CASSLKTGATSGANVLTF
once	TRBV7-2	TRBJ2-1	-	TGTGCCAGCAGCGCTGCCGCTGGTAGCTCCTACAATGAGCAGTTCTTC	CASSAAAGSSYNEQFF